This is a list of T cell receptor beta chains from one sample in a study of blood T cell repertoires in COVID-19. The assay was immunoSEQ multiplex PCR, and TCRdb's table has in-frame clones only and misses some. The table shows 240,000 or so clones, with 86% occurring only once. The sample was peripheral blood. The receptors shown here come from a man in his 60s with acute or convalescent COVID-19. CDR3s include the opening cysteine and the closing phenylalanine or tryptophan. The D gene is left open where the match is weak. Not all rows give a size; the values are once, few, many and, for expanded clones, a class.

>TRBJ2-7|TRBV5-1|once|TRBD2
CASSLTPAGEGYEQYF
TGCGCCAGCAGCTTGACGCCAGCGGGAGAGGGCTACGAGCAGTACTTC
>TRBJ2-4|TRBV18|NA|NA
CASSPPSGAKNIQYF
TGTGCCAGCTCACCACCGTCAGGGGCCAAAAACATTCAGTACTTC
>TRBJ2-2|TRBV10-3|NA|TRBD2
CAISALAGYTGELFF
TGTGCCATCAGTGCCCTAGCGGGATACACCGGGGAGCTGTTTTTT
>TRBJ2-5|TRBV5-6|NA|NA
CASSLRANQETQYF
TGTGCCAGCAGCTTGCGAGCCAACCAAGAGACCCAGTACTTC
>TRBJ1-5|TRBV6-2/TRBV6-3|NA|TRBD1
CASSYLGQGGNQPQHF
TGTGCCAGCAGTTACCTGGGACAGGGTGGCAATCAGCCCCAGCATTTT
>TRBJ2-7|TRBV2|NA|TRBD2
CASSEREANSYEQYF
TGTGCCAGCAGTGAGCGGGAGGCTAACTCCTACGAGCAGTACTTC
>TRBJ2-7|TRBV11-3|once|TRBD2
CASSRLAGSYEQYF
TGTGCCAGCAGTAGACTAGCGGGAAGCTACGAGCAGTACTTC
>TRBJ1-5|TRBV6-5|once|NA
CASSHQGFNQPQHF
TGTGCCAGCAGTCATCAGGGATTCAATCAGCCCCAGCATTTT
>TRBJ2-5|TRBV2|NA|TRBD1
CASRYPGQVGETQYF
TGTGCCAGCAGGTATCCGGGACAGGTGGGAGAGACCCAGTACTTC
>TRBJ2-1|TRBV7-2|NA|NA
CASSLERAYNEQFF
TGTGCCAGCAGCTTAGAGAGGGCATACAATGAGCAGTTCTTC
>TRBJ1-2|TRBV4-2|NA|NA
CASSQDRTVNYGYTF
TGTGCCAGCAGCCAAGATCGGACAGTTAACTATGGCTACACCTTC
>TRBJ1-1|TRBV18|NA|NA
CASSPGLLGAKDTEAFF
TGTGCCAGCTCACCCGGCTTGTTAGGGGCGAAGGACACTGAAGCTTTCTTT
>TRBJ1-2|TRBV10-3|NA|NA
CAISESTGSLYGYTF
TGTGCCATCAGTGAGTCCACAGGCTCTCTCTATGGCTACACCTTC
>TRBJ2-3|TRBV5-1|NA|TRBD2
CASSFSSGSADTQYF
TGCGCCAGCAGCTTCTCTAGCGGGAGCGCAGATACGCAGTATTTT
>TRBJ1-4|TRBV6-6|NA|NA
CASSYGQSNEKLFF
TGTGCCAGCAGTTACGGACAGTCTAATGAAAAACTGTTTTTT
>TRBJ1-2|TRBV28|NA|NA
CASSTRDKPYGYTF
TGTGCCAGCAGTACCCGAGATAAACCCTATGGCTACACCTTC